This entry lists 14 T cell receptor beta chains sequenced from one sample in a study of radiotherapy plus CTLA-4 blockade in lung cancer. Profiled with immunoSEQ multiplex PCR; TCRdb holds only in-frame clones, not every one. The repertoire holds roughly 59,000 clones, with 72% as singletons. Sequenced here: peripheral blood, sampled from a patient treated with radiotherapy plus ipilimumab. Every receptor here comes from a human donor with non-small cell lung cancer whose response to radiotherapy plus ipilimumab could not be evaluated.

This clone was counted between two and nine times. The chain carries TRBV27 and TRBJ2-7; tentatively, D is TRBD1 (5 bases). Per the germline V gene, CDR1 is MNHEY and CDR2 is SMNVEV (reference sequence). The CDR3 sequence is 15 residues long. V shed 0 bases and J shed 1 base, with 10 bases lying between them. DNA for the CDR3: TGTGCCAGCAGTTTATCGTCAGGGTTTTCCTACGAGCAGTACTTC. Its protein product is CASSLSSGFSYEQYF.

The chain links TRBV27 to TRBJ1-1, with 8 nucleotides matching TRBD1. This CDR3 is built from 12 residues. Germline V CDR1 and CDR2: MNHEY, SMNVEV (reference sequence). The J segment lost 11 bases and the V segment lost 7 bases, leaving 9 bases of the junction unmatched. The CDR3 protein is CASTGQGLSAFF. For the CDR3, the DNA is TGTGCCAGCACTGGACAGGGCTTGAGTGCTTTCTTT.

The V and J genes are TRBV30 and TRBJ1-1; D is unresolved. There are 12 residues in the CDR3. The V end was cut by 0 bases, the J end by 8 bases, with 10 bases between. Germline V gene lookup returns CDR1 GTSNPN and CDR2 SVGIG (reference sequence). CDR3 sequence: CAWSVWATEAFF. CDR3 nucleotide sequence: TGTGCCTGGAGTGTATGGGCCACCGAAGCTTTCTTT.

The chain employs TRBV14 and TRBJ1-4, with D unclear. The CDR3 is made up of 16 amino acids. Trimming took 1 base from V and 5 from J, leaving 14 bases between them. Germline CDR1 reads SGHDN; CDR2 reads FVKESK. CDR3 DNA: TGTGCCAGCAGCCAAGCATTAACCGGAGAGAATGAAAAACTGTTTTTT. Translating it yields CASSQALTGENEKLFF.

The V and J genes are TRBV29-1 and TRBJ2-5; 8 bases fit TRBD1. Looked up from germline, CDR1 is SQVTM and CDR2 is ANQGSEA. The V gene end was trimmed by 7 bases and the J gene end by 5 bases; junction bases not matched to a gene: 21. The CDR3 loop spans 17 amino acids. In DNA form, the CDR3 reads TGCAGCGCCGGCCGCCCGTCAGGGGGCGCCGAGGGGGAGACCCAGTACTTC. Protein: CSAGRPSGGAEGETQYF.

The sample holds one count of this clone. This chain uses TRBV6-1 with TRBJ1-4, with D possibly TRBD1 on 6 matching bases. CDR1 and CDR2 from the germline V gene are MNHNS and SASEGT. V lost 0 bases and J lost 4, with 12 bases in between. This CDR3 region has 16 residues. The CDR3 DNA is TGTGCCAGCAGTGAAGCAAAGGGGGGGATTAATGAAAAACTGTTTTTT. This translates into CASSEAKGGINEKLFF.

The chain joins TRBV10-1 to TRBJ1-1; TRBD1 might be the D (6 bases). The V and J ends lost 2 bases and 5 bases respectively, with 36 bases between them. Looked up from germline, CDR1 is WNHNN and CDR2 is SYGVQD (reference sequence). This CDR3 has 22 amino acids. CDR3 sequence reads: CASSERRASRATGSIFLTEAFF. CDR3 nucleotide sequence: TGCGCCAGCAGTGAGAGGCGTGCAAGTAGGGCGACAGGATCTATCTTCTTGACTGAAGCTTTCTTT.

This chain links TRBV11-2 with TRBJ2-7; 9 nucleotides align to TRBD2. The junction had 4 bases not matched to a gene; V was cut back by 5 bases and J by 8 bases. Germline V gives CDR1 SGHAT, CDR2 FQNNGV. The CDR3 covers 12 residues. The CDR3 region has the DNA TGTGCCAGCAGCCCTGGGACTAGCAAGCAGTACTTC. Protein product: CASSPGTSKQYF.

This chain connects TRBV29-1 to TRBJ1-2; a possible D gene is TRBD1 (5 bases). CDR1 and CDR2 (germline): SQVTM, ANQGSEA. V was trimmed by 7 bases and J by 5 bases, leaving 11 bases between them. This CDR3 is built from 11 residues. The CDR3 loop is CSAWGGYGYTF. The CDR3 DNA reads TGCAGCGCCTGGGGGGGATATGGCTACACCTTC.

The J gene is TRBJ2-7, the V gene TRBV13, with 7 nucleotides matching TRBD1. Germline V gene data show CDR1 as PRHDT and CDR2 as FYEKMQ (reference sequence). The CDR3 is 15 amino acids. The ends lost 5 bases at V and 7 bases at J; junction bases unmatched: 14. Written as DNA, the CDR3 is TGTGCCAGCAGCCGGGACAGCTTACTACCTACTGAGCAGTACTTC. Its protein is CASSRDSLLPTEQYF.

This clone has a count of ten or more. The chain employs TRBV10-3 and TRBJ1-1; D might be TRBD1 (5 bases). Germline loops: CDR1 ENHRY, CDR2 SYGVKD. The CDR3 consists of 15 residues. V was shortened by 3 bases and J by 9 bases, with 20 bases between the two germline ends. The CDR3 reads CAISDPFAGPTKAFF. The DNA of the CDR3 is TGTGCCATCAGTGATCCTTTTGCGGGACCGACAAAAGCTTTCTTT.

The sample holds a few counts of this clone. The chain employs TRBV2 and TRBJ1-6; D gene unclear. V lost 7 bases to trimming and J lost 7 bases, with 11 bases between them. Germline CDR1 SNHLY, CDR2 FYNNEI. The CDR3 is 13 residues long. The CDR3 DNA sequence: TGTGCCAGCACCCCTCTACAGAATTCACCCCTCCACTTT. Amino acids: CASTPLQNSPLHF.

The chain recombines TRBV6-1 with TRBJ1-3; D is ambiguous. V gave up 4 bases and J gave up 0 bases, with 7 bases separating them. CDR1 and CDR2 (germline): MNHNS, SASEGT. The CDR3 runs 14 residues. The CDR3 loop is CASSVIGSGNTIYF. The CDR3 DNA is TGTGCCAGCAGTGTAATCGGCTCTGGAAACACCATATATTTT.

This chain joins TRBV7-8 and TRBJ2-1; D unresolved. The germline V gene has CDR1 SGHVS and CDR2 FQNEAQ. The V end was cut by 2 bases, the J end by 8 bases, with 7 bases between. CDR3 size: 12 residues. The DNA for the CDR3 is TGTGCCAGCAGCTTATACAACGATGAGCAGTTCTTC. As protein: CASSLYNDEQFF.